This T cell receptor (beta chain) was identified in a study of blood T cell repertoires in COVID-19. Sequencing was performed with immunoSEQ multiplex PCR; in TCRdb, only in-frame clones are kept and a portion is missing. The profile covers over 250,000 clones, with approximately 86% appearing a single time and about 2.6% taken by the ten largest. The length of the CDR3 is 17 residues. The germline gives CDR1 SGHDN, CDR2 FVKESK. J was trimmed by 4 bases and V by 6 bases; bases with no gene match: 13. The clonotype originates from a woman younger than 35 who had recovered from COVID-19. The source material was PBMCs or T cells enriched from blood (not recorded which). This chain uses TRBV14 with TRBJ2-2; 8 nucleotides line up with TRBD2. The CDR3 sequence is CASRPKLAEGGTGELFF. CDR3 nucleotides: TGTGCCAGCAGACCAAAACTAGCGGAAGGGGGCACCGGGGAGCTGTTTTTT.